These 30 T cell receptor beta chains were all obtained from the same sample, sequenced in a study of Graves' ophthalmopathy and Graves' hyperthyroidism. The authors amplified TCR beta CDR3 regions, and they did so from RNA transcripts for repertoire sequencing. Second-round multiplex PCR came after first-round RT-PCR with HTBI primers. TCRdb passed the multiplex PCR reads through MiXCR, listing each CDR3 protein once. The data show 300,000 to 500,000 distinct CDR3 sequences, approximately 15% seen once. Sequencing was performed on peripheral blood. The receptors originated from a woman aged 18-29 years with stable Graves' hyperthyroidism.

The chain has TRBV12-3 or TRBV12-4 and TRBJ2-2, with D unclear. This CDR3 contains 16 residues. Trimming removed 1 base at V and 5 bases at J, with 14 bases between. The CDR3 DNA sequence: TGTGCCAGCAGTTTAGTTCCAGGTTGGGTTACCGGGGAGCTGTTTTTT. Protein sequence: CASSLVPGWVTGELFF.

This clonotype was detected many times. The chain employs TRBV15 and TRBJ2-5; D is unclear. The CDR3 totals 13 residues. Trimming left V 5 bases short and J 7 bases short, with 14 bases between. Germline CDR1 LNHNV, CDR2 YYDKDF (reference sequence). The CDR3 sequence is CATSPRGSGTQYF. CDR3 nucleotide sequence: TGTGCCACCAGCCCCCGCGGCAGTGGGACCCAGTACTTC.

This clonotype was recorded at least ten times. The rearrangement joins TRBV7-3 to TRBJ1-1; D might be TRBD1 (5 bases). This CDR3 has 16 residues. V was pared by 5 bases and J by 1 base, with 17 bases between. Germline V gene data show CDR1 as SGHTA and CDR2 as FQGTGA. CDR3: CASSPDPDGANTEAFF. CDR3 nucleotides: TGTGCCAGCAGCCCCGACCCCGACGGGGCGAACACTGAAGCTTTCTTT.

The genes are TRBV5-1 and TRBJ2-7, with 11 bases aligning to TRBD1. There are 12 residues in the CDR3. V lost 6 bases and J lost 6; bases outside the gene matches: 2. CDR1 and CDR2 from the germline V gene are SGHRS and YFSETQ. The CDR3, as DNA: TGCGCCAGCACGGGACAGGGGGGCGAGCAGTACTTC. Residues: CASTGQGGEQYF.

This clonotype was seen repeatedly, ten times or more. This chain joins TRBV6-1 and TRBJ1-1; D is possibly TRBD1 (5 bases). This CDR3 has 13 residues. Germline V lookup: CDR1 MNHNS, CDR2 SASEGT. The V end lost 8 bases, the J end lost 0 bases, and 10 bases lay between the germline ends. CDR3 residues: CASGAGLNTEAFF. DNA for the CDR3: TGTGCCAGCGGGGCAGGCCTGAACACTGAAGCTTTCTTT.

This clonotype was seen many times. This CDR3 reads CASRPTGVHNYGYTF. CDR3 coding DNA: TGTGCCAGTCGCCCGACGGGCGTGCACAACTATGGCTACACCTTC. The chain employs TRBV19 and TRBJ1-2; D unclear. V lost 8 bases and J 2 bases, leaving 18 bases between the germline ends. CDR1 LNHDA and CDR2 SQIVND come from the germline V gene (reference sequence). The CDR3 is made up of 15 amino acids.

A few counts support this clonotype. This chain's CDR3 is CASGELAGGTNTGELFF. The CDR3 region has the DNA TGTGCCAGCGGTGAACTAGCGGGGGGAACGAACACCGGGGAGCTGTTTTTT. This chain joins TRBV5-6 and TRBJ2-2; the match to TRBD2 covers 12 bases. Germline V gene lookup returns CDR1 SGHDT and CDR2 YYEEEE. There are 17 residues in the CDR3. The V gene end was trimmed by 7 bases and the J gene end by 0 bases; junction bases not matched to a gene: 7.

This clonotype was recorded many times. The chain has TRBV6-1 and TRBJ2-2, with 8 bases identical to TRBD1. Unmatched junction bases numbered 2, after V lost 4 bases and J lost 4 bases. CDR3 size: 14 residues. CDR1 and CDR2 from the germline V gene are MNHNS and SASEGT. CDR3 region: CASSGQGSTGELFF. CDR3 nucleotides: TGTGCCAGCAGTGGACAGGGGAGCACCGGGGAGCTGTTTTTT.

This clonotype was found many times. The V and J genes are TRBV19 and TRBJ1-2, with D hard to call. Germline V CDR1 and CDR2: LNHDA, SQIVND (reference sequence). The CDR3 contains 12 residues. With 5 bases removed from V and 8 bases from J, the gap between germline ends came to 12 bases. CDR3 in amino acids: CASSLKGGGYTF. The CDR3 nucleotides are TGTGCCAGTAGTCTTAAAGGCGGAGGCTACACCTTC.

This clonotype was seen ten or more times. The chain is built from TRBV19 and TRBJ2-7; 9 bases agree with TRBD2. CDR1 is LNHDA and CDR2 is SQIVND in the germline V gene (reference sequence). The CDR3 is 14 amino acids. V lost 10 bases to trimming and J lost 2 bases; unmatched junction nucleotides: 9. CDR3 nucleotide sequence: TGTGCCACCGCGGGAGGGGACATAGCCTACGAGCAGTACTTC. It codes for CATAGGDIAYEQYF. Full variable domain (rest looked up from reference TRBV19 and TRBJ2-7): DGGITQSPKYLFRKEGQNVTLSCEQNLNHDAMYWYRQDPGQGLRLIYYSQIVNDFQKGDIAEGYSVSREKKESFPLTVTSAQKNPTAFYLCATAGGDIAYEQYFGPGTRLTVT.

Many counts were recorded for this clonotype. The CDR3 DNA sequence: TGCAGTGAGACCAGGGATAGGGGCACTGAAGCTTTCTTT. Translation: CSETRDRGTEAFF. This chain uses TRBV20-1 with TRBJ1-1, with D possibly TRBD1 on 5 matching bases. Germline CDR1 and CDR2: DFQATT and SNEGSKA (reference sequence). This CDR3 comprises 13 residues. V was shortened by 7 bases and J by 4 bases, with 16 bases between the two germline ends.

This clonotype has at least ten counts. The V and J genes are TRBV29-1 and TRBJ2-5; 9 nucleotides align to TRBD1. Trimming removed 7 bases from V and 4 bases from J; junction bases left unmatched: 7. The CDR3 is made up of 13 amino acids. CDR1 and CDR2 (germline): SQVTM, ANQGSEA. In DNA form, the CDR3 reads TGCAGCGGAAGGACAGGGGTAGGAGAGACCCAGTACTTC. Its protein is CSGRTGVGETQYF.

This chain links TRBV28 with TRBJ1-6; D is undetermined. Germline CDR1 reads MDHEN; CDR2 reads SYDVKM. The CDR3 spans 18 residues. Trimming took off 1 base at V and 0 bases at J, with 13 bases between the two ends. The CDR3 DNA sequence: TGTGCCAGCAGTTTATTGGGATCCGAGAGCTCCTATAATTCACCCCTCCACTTT. Encoded protein: CASSLLGSESSYNSPLHF.

There are a few counts of this clonotype. The chain has TRBV4-2 and TRBJ2-6; 12 nucleotides match TRBD2. With 5 bases clipped from V and 0 bases from J, the junction kept 8 bases outside the gene matches. CDR1 and CDR2 from the germline V gene are LGHNA and YNFKEQ. The CDR3 length is 19 residues. The CDR3, as DNA: TGTGCCAGCAGCGTTCGGACTAGCGGGGCGGTCTCTGGGGCCAACGTCCTGACTTTC. This sequence encodes CASSVRTSGAVSGANVLTF.

The CDR3 DNA is TGTGCCAGTCGGGGCTACACCTTC. This gives the protein CASRGYTF. The chain joins TRBV6-7 to TRBJ1-2; D not certain. TRBV6-7 is recorded as an ORF, its role being uncertain. The CDR3 has 8 residues. Between the trimmed V and J ends, which lost 9 bases and 8 bases, there was a span of 4 bases.

This clonotype was recorded at least ten times. This sequence joins TRBV7-2 and TRBJ1-1; D may be TRBD1 (5 bases). V shed 5 bases and J shed 7 bases, with 11 bases lying between them. The CDR3 extends over 12 amino acids. CDR1 is SGHTA, CDR2 FQGNSA, per germline. CDR3 loop: CASSPGRGEAFF. In nucleotides, the CDR3 is TGTGCCAGCAGCCCCGGGAGGGGTGAAGCTTTCTTT. The full variable domain, its missing parts supplied by reference TRBV7-2 and TRBJ1-1, is GAGVSQSPSNKVTEKGKDVELRCDPISGHTALYWYRQSLGQGLEFLIYFQGNSAPDKSGLPSDRFSAERTGGSVSTLTIQRTQQEDSAVYLCASSPGRGEAFFGQGTRLTVV.

Points on this clonotype: At one of its ends the junction is not consistent with the germline gene, which may arise from a read error. The chain combines TRBV19 with TRBJ2-2; D is perhaps TRBD2 (5 bases). This CDR3 has 13 amino acids. Germline CDR1 reads LNHDA; CDR2 reads SQIVND (reference sequence). The CDR3 spells CASSIWWTGVLFF. As DNA, the CDR3 is TGTGCCAGTAGTATTTGGTGGACCGGGGTGCTGTTTTTT.

This clonotype showed up many times. This chain links TRBV24-1 with TRBJ2-5; 13 bases are a match to TRBD2. V was clipped by 4 bases and J by 1 base; unmatched bases: 5. The CDR3 loop spans 17 amino acids. Per germline, CDR1 KGHDR and CDR2 SFDVKD. The CDR3 sequence is CATSDRGTSGIQETQYF. The CDR3 DNA reads as TGTGCCACCAGTGACCGTGGGACTAGCGGGATCCAAGAGACCCAGTACTTC.

This clonotype was counted at least ten times. V and J are TRBV20-1 and TRBJ1-6; D is ambiguous. Germline lookup yields CDR1 DFQATT and CDR2 SNEGSKA (reference sequence). The CDR3 is 15 residues long. Deletions cut 1 base from V and 4 bases from J, with 11 bases between. CDR3 residues: CSARAPDFYNSPLHF. CDR3 nucleotides: TGCAGTGCTAGAGCCCCGGACTTTTATAATTCACCCCTCCACTTT.

The chain joins TRBV6-1 to TRBJ1-5; TRBD1 might be the D (5 bases). CDR3 length equals 14 residues. The germline V gene has CDR1 MNHNS and CDR2 SASEGT. Trimming left V 6 bases short and J 3 bases short, with 12 bases between. CDR3 protein: CASRPGPVNQPQHF. For the CDR3, the DNA is TGTGCCAGCAGACCGGGACCAGTCAATCAGCCCCAGCATTTT.

This clonotype has a count of ten or more. The chain joins TRBV11-1 to TRBJ2-7; the match to TRBD2 covers 10 bases. Germline loops: CDR1 SGHAT, CDR2 FQDESV (reference sequence). The V and J ends lost 1 base and 0 bases, in that order; junction bases with no gene match: 9. The CDR3 runs 18 residues. The CDR3 region has the DNA TGTGCCAGCAGCTTAGAGGGTAGCGGGGGGCCCCTCTCCTACGAGCAGTACTTC. Translating gives CASSLEGSGGPLSYEQYF.

The chain combines TRBV2 with TRBJ1-1, with TRBD1 as a possible D gene (6 bases). This CDR3 is built from 14 residues. Per the germline V gene, CDR1 is SNHLY and CDR2 is FYNNEI. Trimming pared 5 bases from V and 1 base from J, leaving 11 bases between. The CDR3 DNA sequence: TGTGCCAGCAGTCATAAACAGGGGAACACTGAAGCTTTCTTT. Protein product: CASSHKQGNTEAFF.

In its sample, this clonotype was seen a few times. This chain connects TRBV20-1 to TRBJ1-1; weak D call: TRBD1 (5 bases). This CDR3 region has 12 residues. V was clipped by 8 bases and J by 3 bases, with 13 bases between them. The germline V gene has CDR1 DFQATT and CDR2 SNEGSKA (reference sequence). The CDR3: CSIQMGDTEAFF. CDR3 sequence (DNA): TGCAGTATACAAATGGGGGACACTGAAGCTTTCTTT.

The table lists this clonotype with many counts. This chain joins TRBV13 and TRBJ1-1, with a possible D match to TRBD1 (6 bases). In germline, CDR1 is PRHDT, CDR2 FYEKMQ (reference sequence). The CDR3 is made up of 14 amino acids. The V end was cut by 5 bases, the J end by 5 bases, with 15 bases between. The CDR3 region has the DNA TGTGCCAGCAGCCTGGGACACCTTGGAACTGAAGCTTTCTTT. Encoded protein: CASSLGHLGTEAFF.

This clonotype was counted many times. V is TRBV12-3 or TRBV12-4 and J is TRBJ2-7; D is possibly TRBD2 (6 bases). V was trimmed by 2 bases and J by 4 bases, leaving 12 bases between them. There are 14 residues in the CDR3. The CDR3 loop is CASSLRREDYEQYF. CDR3 bases: TGTGCCAGCAGTTTACGGAGGGAGGATTACGAGCAGTACTTC.

At least ten counts were recorded for this clonotype. The chain joins TRBV18 to TRBJ1-1; D is perhaps TRBD1 (5 bases). Germline V CDR1 and CDR2: KGHSH, LQKENI. CDR3 size: 16 residues. V lost 5 bases and J lost 0, with 16 bases in between. The CDR3 nucleotides are TGTGCCAGCTCATCGCTAATACAGGACATGAACACTGAAGCTTTCTTT. Protein sequence: CASSSLIQDMNTEAFF.

The rearrangement joins TRBV12-3 or TRBV12-4 to TRBJ2-7; 7 nucleotides line up with TRBD2. This CDR3 has 13 amino acids. With V trimmed by 2 bases and J by 5 bases, 3 bases remained unmatched. This CDR3 reads CASSLREGNEQYF. The CDR3 DNA sequence: TGTGCCAGCAGTTTAAGGGAGGGGAACGAGCAGTACTTC.

This clonotype has ten or more counts. The chain links TRBV20-1 to TRBJ1-5, with D maybe TRBD1 (5 bases). This CDR3 is 14 amino acids long. CDR1 and CDR2 (germline): DFQATT, SNEGSKA (reference sequence). V gave up 3 bases and J gave up 6 bases, with 15 bases separating them. The CDR3 is CSARTGAQGQPQHF. The CDR3 DNA is TGCAGTGCTAGGACCGGGGCGCAAGGTCAGCCCCAGCATTTT.

This clonotype has at least ten counts. The rearrangement uses TRBV6-2 or TRBV6-3 and TRBJ1-6, with a possible D match to TRBD1 (5 bases). Germline lookup yields CDR1 MNHEY and CDR2 SVGEGT. V was pared by 0 bases and J by 10 bases, with 13 bases between. The CDR3 totals 15 residues. In DNA form, the CDR3 reads TGTGCCAGCAGTTACTCGATGCAGGGAAAATCACCCCTCCACTTT. It yields the protein CASSYSMQGKSPLHF.

There are many counts of this clonotype. The V gene is TRBV19, the J gene TRBJ2-2; D is possibly TRBD1 or TRBD2 (5 bases each). CDR1 is LNHDA, CDR2 SQIVND, per germline (reference sequence). The CDR3 extends over 16 amino acids. V lost 6 bases and J lost 0, with 14 bases in between. CDR3 nucleotide sequence: TGTGCCAGTAGCCCGATAGGGACCTCGAACACCGGGGAGCTGTTTTTT. It encodes CASSPIGTSNTGELFF.